Following are 31 T cell receptor beta chains from one sample sequenced in a study of tumor and adjacent non-tumor tissue in lung cancer. RNA was extracted from bulk tissue without any cell sorting. More than 3 cm separated this lung sample from the edge of the tumor. The library came from three nested PCR rounds adapted from ARM-PCR protocols. TCRdb passed the multiplex PCR reads through MiXCR, listing each CDR3 protein once. Counted here are tens of thousands of distinct CDR3 sequences, 55% to 70% occurring once; the ten biggest clones make up about a quarter. Sequenced material: distant non-tumor lung tissue. These receptors were taken from a woman in her forties or fifties with non-small cell lung cancer.

This clonotype was detected many times. The V call is TRBV20-1, the J call TRBJ2-1; 9 bases align to TRBD2. Germline values: CDR1 DFQATT, CDR2 SNEGSKA (reference sequence). Unmatched junction bases numbered 9, after V lost 3 bases and J lost 9 bases. The CDR3 length is 14 residues. DNA for the CDR3: TGCAGTGCTAGCCGTAGCGGGAGAGTTGGTGAGCAGTTCTTC. It encodes CSASRSGRVGEQFF.

About this clonotype: A read error may produce the germline difference seen at one junction end. The CDR3 is CASSPEEGRAYEQYF. CDR3 sequence (DNA): TGTGCTAGCAGCCCAGAAGAGGGGCGGGCCTACGAGCAGTACTTC. J is TRBJ2-7 and V is TRBV12-3 or TRBV12-4; D assignment may be TRBD1 or TRBD2 (5 bases each). The CDR3 is 15 residues long.

The chain uses TRBV11-2 and TRBJ2-7; D is ambiguous. The V end lost 9 bases, the J end lost 4 bases, and 16 bases lay between the germline ends. Germline V gene lookup returns CDR1 SGHAT and CDR2 FQNNGV. This CDR3 has 13 residues. The CDR3 DNA sequence: TGTGCCAGTAGCATAACGGCTGGATACGAGCAGTACTTC. It yields the protein CASSITAGYEQYF.

Worth noting for this clonotype: At one of its ends the junction is not consistent with the germline gene, which may arise from a read error. In nucleotides, the CDR3 is TGCAGAGTTGAGGGGCCTTACACCGGGGAGCTGTCTTTT. This translates into CRVEGPYTGELSF. The chain employs TRBV29-1 and TRBJ2-2; either TRBD1 or TRBD2 may supply D (5 bases each). The CDR3 is 13 residues long. CDR1 and CDR2 from the germline V gene are SQVTM and ANQGSEA.

This clonotype was detected ten times or more. The V gene is TRBV12-5, the J gene TRBJ2-3; 8 nucleotides agree with TRBD2. CDR3 length equals 20 residues. Germline CDR1 reads LGHNT; CDR2 reads FRNRAP. After removal of 0 bases from V and 5 bases from J, the junction contained 19 bases not matched to a gene. The CDR3 loop reads CASGLVPRDSGNPHGDTQYF. CDR3 sequence (DNA): TGTGCTAGTGGTTTGGTACCGAGGGATAGCGGGAACCCCCACGGAGATACGCAGTATTTT.

Regarding this clonotype: A junction end diverges from the germline sequence, so it may reflect a read error. The gene calls are TRBV29-1 and TRBJ2-6, with D tentatively TRBD2 (5 bases). Germline lookup yields CDR1 SQVTM and CDR2 ANQGSEA. CDR3 length equals 14 residues. CDR3 protein: CRVEGVSGPNVLTF. The CDR3 bases are TGCCGCGTTGAGGGTGTCTCTGGGCCCAACGTCCTGACTTTC.

About this clonotype: The conserved phenylalanine or tryptophan normally closing the CDR3 is absent here, so this likely arose from a read error. The rearrangement uses TRBV20-1 and TRBJ2-3, with D maybe TRBD2 (5 bases). The CDR3 covers 15 residues. From germline, CDR1 is DFQATT and CDR2 SNEGSKA (reference sequence). Trimming cost V 6 bases and J 5 bases, with 21 bases left between them. The CDR3 region has the DNA TGCAGTGCCCCCGAGGGCGAGAGTGCCGTAGATACGCAGTATGTT. Its translation: CSAPEGESAVDTQYV.

Comments on this clonotype: A read error is likely, as this CDR3 ends without the conserved phenylalanine or tryptophan. This sequence joins TRBV4-1 and TRBJ2-3, with a possible D match to TRBD1 (6 bases). The CDR3 has 17 amino acids. Trimming shortened V by 2 bases and J by 2 bases, and 17 bases separated the two germline ends. CDR1 MGHRA and CDR2 YSYEKL come from the germline V gene. The CDR3 loop reads CASSQPGVPRLTDTQYI. CDR3 sequence (DNA): TGCGCCAGCAGCCAACCAGGGGTGCCGAGACTCACAGATACGCAGTATATT.

About this clonotype: The junction differs from germline at one of its ends, possibly a read error. V and J are TRBV10-3 and TRBJ2-2; tentatively, D is TRBD2 (5 bases). Looked up from germline, CDR1 is ENHRY and CDR2 is SYGVKD. This CDR3 has 17 amino acids. The CDR3 loop reads CVISESPGRPITGELFF. The CDR3 DNA follows: TGTGTCATCAGTGAATCCCCGGGCAGACCGATCACCGGGGAGCTCTTTTTT.

The genes are TRBV12-3 or TRBV12-4 and TRBJ2-5; D not resolved. The DNA end lines up better with TRBJ2-1; the J call may be wrong. The CDR3 is 14 amino acids. The CDR3 DNA sequence: TGTGCCAGCAGTTTAGGGCTCAGCCAAGAGACCCAGTTCTTC. Protein product: CASSLGLSQETQFF.

On this clonotype: The junction shows a germline mismatch at one end, possibly a read error. This rearrangement joins TRBV20-1 to TRBJ2-1; D is perhaps TRBD2 (5 bases). CDR1 and CDR2 from the germline V gene are DFQATT and SNEGSKA (reference sequence). The CDR3 length is 14 residues. In DNA, the CDR3 is TGCAGTGCCCTTCCTAGCAGAAGCTATAATGGGCAGTTCTTC. As protein: CSALPSRSYNGQFF.

Worth noting for this clonotype: At one end, the junction sequence differs from germline, possibly due to a read error. The chain combines TRBV6-1 with TRBJ2-7; TRBD2 matches 10 bases. Germline-derived CDR1 and CDR2 are MNHNS and SASEGT. This CDR3 is built from 13 residues. CDR3 loop: CANSVDSGRTKYF. The CDR3 DNA follows: TGTGCCAACAGTGTTGATAGCGGGAGGACTAAATACTTC.

The sample holds many counts of this clonotype. The chain joins TRBV10-3 to TRBJ2-2, with TRBD2 identical over 12 bases. The CDR3 runs to 17 residues. Looked up from germline, CDR1 is ENHRY and CDR2 is SYGVKD. Unmatched junction bases numbered 9, after V lost 7 bases and J lost 3 bases. CDR3 DNA: TGTGCCATCACCCAGAGACTAGCGGGGGCAGACACCGGGGAGCTGTTTTTT. Protein: CAITQRLAGADTGELFF.

This clonotype was observed once. The chain recombines TRBV20-1 with TRBJ2-1; 11 bases line up with TRBD2. Trimming removed 4 bases from V and 13 bases from J; junction bases left unmatched: 12. Germline-derived CDR1 and CDR2 are DFQATT and SNEGSKA (reference sequence). The CDR3 is 14 amino acids. CDR3: CSATGTLAGAEQFF. CDR3 DNA sequence: TGCAGTGCTACCGGGACACTAGCGGGAGCCGAACAGTTCTTC.

Concerning this clonotype: This could be a read error, since a much larger clone is one nucleotide away. This sequence joins TRBV12-3 or TRBV12-4 and TRBJ2-3; 7 bases are shared with TRBD1. After removal of 7 bases from V and 2 bases from J, the junction contained 6 bases not matched to a gene. The CDR3 length is 14 residues. The CDR3 reads CASIPTGFTDTQYF. The CDR3 coding sequence is TGTGCCAGCATTCCGACAGGGTTCACAGATACGCAGTATTTT.

On this clonotype: One end of the junction is discordant with germline, which a read error may explain. V and J are TRBV20-1 and TRBJ2-1; the match to TRBD1 covers 9 bases. The length of the CDR3 is 17 residues. Germline lookup yields CDR1 DFQATT and CDR2 SNEGSKA (reference sequence). DNA of the CDR3: TGCAATGCTAGAGTGTGGAGATGGGACAGGGAAACCAATGAGCAGTTCTTC. Protein product: CNARVWRWDRETNEQFF.

The table lists this clonotype with many counts. The chain couples TRBV5-4 to TRBJ2-5; 16 nucleotides line up with TRBD2. Germline trimming cut 4 bases from V and 3 bases from J; bases unmatched to any gene: 6. Per germline, CDR1 SGHNT and CDR2 YYREEE (reference sequence). This CDR3 is 17 amino acids long. The CDR3 sequence is CASSPGLAGGPEETQYF. Written as DNA, the CDR3 is TGTGCCAGCAGCCCGGGACTAGCGGGAGGGCCGGAAGAGACCCAGTACTTC.

The gene calls are TRBV20-1 and TRBJ2-1; 9 bases are a match to TRBD1. V was clipped by 2 bases and J by 12 bases; unmatched bases: 17. The CDR3 is 16 amino acids. Germline lookup yields CDR1 DFQATT and CDR2 SNEGSKA (reference sequence). The CDR3 reads CSARTPGQGTVDVQFF. As DNA, the CDR3 is TGCAGTGCTAGAACCCCGGGACAGGGTACGGTCGATGTGCAGTTCTTC.

About this clonotype itself: The germline gene is not matched at one end of the junction; a read error may be the cause. The chain joins TRBV29-1 to TRBJ2-7, with 8 bases that match TRBD1. Germline V lookup: CDR1 SQVTM, CDR2 ANQGSEA. The CDR3 has 12 amino acids. DNA of the CDR3: TGCAGCGTCCTTTGGACAGGGCACGAACAGTACTTC. Its translation: CSVLWTGHEQYF.

In the case of this clonotype: This may be a read error, as it is one base from a much larger clone. J is TRBJ2-4 and V is TRBV12-3 or TRBV12-4, with no clear D. Between the trimmed V and J ends, which lost 8 bases and 0 bases, there was a span of 11 bases. The CDR3 is 14 amino acids. The CDR3 protein is CASGAQLAKNIQYF. CDR3 coding DNA: TGTGCCAGCGGCGCACAACTAGCCAAAAACATTCAGTACTTC.

Turning to this clonotype: One junction end disagrees with the germline gene, perhaps due to a read error. The chain uses TRBV11-2 and TRBJ1-3; D is undetermined. Germline lookup yields CDR1 SGHAT and CDR2 FQNNGV. This CDR3 is built from 16 residues. CDR3 amino acids: CPSSLTRTQTRNTIYF. In DNA form, the CDR3 reads TGTCCCAGCAGCTTAACCCGGACTCAGACTAGAAACACCATATATTTT.

This sequence joins TRBV30 and TRBJ1-6, with TRBD1 matching over 8 bases. The germline V gene encodes CDR1 GTSNPN and CDR2 SVGIG (reference sequence). This CDR3 contains 14 residues. Trimming took 1 base from V and 8 from J; bases not matched to a gene: 4. The CDR3 protein is CAWSAGTGYSPLHF. The CDR3 nucleotides read TGTGCCTGGAGTGCCGGGACAGGCTATTCACCCCTCCACTTT. The whole variable domain, remainder taken from reference TRBV30 and TRBJ1-6, is SQTIHQWPATLVQPVGSPLSLECTVEGTSNPNLYWYRQAAGRGLQLLFYSVGIGQISSEVPQNLSASRPQDRQFILSSKKLLLSDSGFYLCAWSAGTGYSPLHFGNGTRLTVT.

As regards this clonotype: A read error may account for a junction end that differs from germline. The rearrangement joins TRBV11-3 to TRBJ2-2; possible D gene TRBD2, 5 bases. Germline assignment: CDR1 SGHNT and CDR2 YENEEA. The CDR3 contains 13 residues. CDR3 protein: CASSLHDTGKLFF. CDR3 in DNA: TGTGCCAGCAGCTTGCATGACACCGGGAAGCTGTTTTTT.

With regard to this clonotype: This CDR3 fails to terminate in the conserved phenylalanine or tryptophan, so it likely reflects a read error. The V and J genes are TRBV4-2 and TRBJ2-1, with TRBD2 matching 10 bases. Germline CDR1 and CDR2: LGHNA and YNFKEQ. The CDR3 has 17 residues. CDR3 in DNA: TGTACCAGCAGCCATGATTCGGCTAGCGGGAGTTTGTATGAGCAGTTCATC. It specifies CTSSHDSASGSLYEQFI.

The CDR3 region is CASSYGTSKTQYF. The CDR3 nucleotides read TGTGCCAGCAGCTATGGAACAAGCAAGACCCAGTACTTC. The rearrangement uses TRBV11-2 and TRBJ2-5; D gene ambiguous. This CDR3 has 13 residues. Germline CDR1 is SGHAT and CDR2 is FQNNGV. With 4 bases removed from V and 6 bases from J, the gap between germline ends came to 12 bases. Full variable domain (rest looked up from reference TRBV11-2 and TRBJ2-5): EAGVAQSPRYKIIEKRQSVAFWCNPISGHATLYWYQQILGQGPKLLIQFQNNGVVDDSQLPKDRFSAERLKGVDSTLKIQPAKLEDSAVYLCASSYGTSKTQYFGPGTRLLVL.

This clonotype was observed at least ten times. The rearrangement links TRBV20-1 to TRBJ2-1; the match to TRBD1 covers 8 bases. V shed 2 bases, J shed 3 bases, and the junction held 6 bases outside the gene matches. The CDR3 contains 15 residues. Germline V gives CDR1 DFQATT, CDR2 SNEGSKA (reference sequence). CDR3 region: CSARIRDRGYNEQFF. DNA for the CDR3: TGCAGTGCTAGAATTAGAGACAGGGGCTACAATGAGCAGTTCTTC.

This clonotype was observed once. One end of the junction does not line up with germline, which may come from a read error. The gene calls are TRBV29-1 and TRBJ2-5; D perhaps matches TRBD2 (5 bases). CDR1 is SQVTM and CDR2 is ANQGSEA in the germline V gene. The CDR3 spans 12 residues. Here the CDR3 DNA reads TGCAGCGCCTGCGAGGGAAAAGAGACCCAATACTTC. It encodes CSACEGKETQYF.

The V gene is TRBV20-1, the J gene TRBJ2-1, with 8 bases that match TRBD2. CDR1 and CDR2 (germline): DFQATT, SNEGSKA (reference sequence). Trimming at V came to 1 base and at J to 7 bases, leaving 15 bases not matched to a gene. The CDR3 runs 17 residues. The CDR3 region is CSARVCGKGLAGNEQFF. For the CDR3, the DNA is TGCAGTGCTAGAGTGTGTGGTAAAGGATTAGCGGGAAATGAGCAGTTCTTC.

In its sample, this clonotype was seen a few times. A clone one base away is much larger, so this may be a read error. The CDR3 DNA is TGTGCCAGCAGTTACCTAGTAAACTCTGGAAACACCATATATTTT. This translates into CASSYLVNSGNTIYF. V gene TRBV12-3 or TRBV12-4 combines with J gene TRBJ1-3; no clear D gene. Trimming stripped 4 bases from V and 0 bases from J, with 10 bases between. The CDR3 contains 15 residues.

Concerning this clonotype itself: A read error may produce the germline difference seen at one junction end. J is TRBJ1-1 and V is TRBV6-2 or TRBV6-3; 7 bases agree with TRBD1. The length of the CDR3 is 15 residues. Germline assignment: CDR1 MNHEY and CDR2 SVGEGT. CDR3 DNA sequence: TGTGCCTGCAGTGGTAACAGGGGCGCGTACACTGAAGCTTTCTTT. Protein: CACSGNRGAYTEAFF.

The chain uses TRBV12-3 or TRBV12-4 and TRBJ2-1; 13 bases are shared with TRBD2. V lost 4 bases and J lost 8; bases outside the gene matches: 11. CDR3 size: 17 residues. The CDR3 DNA reads TGTGCCAGCAGTTCCCATACGGGACTAGCGGGAATCGATGAGCAGTTCTTC. Translating gives CASSSHTGLAGIDEQFF.